These 21 T cell receptor beta chains originate from one sample sequenced in a study of cytomegalovirus exposure and HLA in healthy donors. The PCR contained 60 Vbeta and 13 Jbeta primers. Repertoires were generated with immunoSEQ multiplex PCR, while TCRdb's copy carries only in-frame clones and drops some. The sample lists over 150,000 clones, 60% to 80% occurring once. The sample taken for sequencing was PBMCs. The receptor source for this set is a woman aged 30 to 39 in good health and CMV-seronegative.

The chain couples TRBV5-1 to TRBJ2-1; D is possibly TRBD2 (7 bases). This CDR3 is built from 17 residues. V lost 4 bases, J lost 3 bases, and 20 bases lay in between. Germline V gives CDR1 SGHRS, CDR2 YFSETQ. Here the CDR3 DNA reads TGCGCCAGCAGCCCGGGGGGCCTCGAGGGCGTCTACAATGAGCAGTTCTTC. It yields the protein CASSPGGLEGVYNEQFF.

V usage is TRBV5-6 and J usage is TRBJ2-5; D possibly corresponds to TRBD2 (6 bases). Trimming removed 0 bases at V and 1 base at J, with 10 bases between. The CDR3 is made up of 15 amino acids. CDR1 is SGHDT and CDR2 is YYEEEE in the germline V gene. CDR3 protein: CASSLGRGFQETQYF. CDR3 bases: TGTGCCAGCAGCTTGGGGCGGGGCTTCCAAGAGACCCAGTACTTC.

The gene calls are TRBV4-1 and TRBJ2-2, with D perhaps TRBD1 (6 bases). V was cut by 1 base and J by 9 bases, with 15 bases left in between. This CDR3 is 15 amino acids long. Germline CDR1 reads MGHRA; CDR2 reads YSYEKL. Written as DNA, the CDR3 is TGCGCCAGCAGCCAAGCTGATGGGGGCCGAAGGGAGCTGTTTTTT. This codes for CASSQADGGRRELFF.

This clone was recorded only once. The chain uses TRBV5-4 and TRBJ1-5; maybe TRBD1 (5 bases). There are 13 residues in the CDR3. Germline V gives CDR1 SGHNT, CDR2 YYREEE (reference sequence). Trimming shortened V by 4 bases and J by 7 bases, and 12 bases separated the two germline ends. The CDR3 DNA is TGTGCCAGCAGCCGGGGGGGGGAGCAGCCCCAGCATTTT. It translates to CASSRGGEQPQHF.

This clone was observed a few times. V and J are TRBV11-3 and TRBJ2-1; TRBD1 matches 11 bases. CDR1 is SGHNT, CDR2 YENEEA, per germline. Losses at the gene ends were 3 bases for V and 3 bases for J; bases not matched to a gene: 1. The CDR3 loop spans 15 amino acids. CDR3 region: CASSLDRGLYNEQFF. The CDR3 DNA is TGTGCCAGCAGCTTGGACAGGGGGCTCTACAATGAGCAGTTCTTC. Filled out from reference TRBV11-3 and TRBJ2-1, the complete variable domain reads EAGVVQSPRYKIIEKKQPVAFWCNPISGHNTLYWYLQNLGQGPELLIRYENEEAVDDSQLPKDRFSAERLKGVDSTLKIQPAELGDSAVYLCASSLDRGLYNEQFFGPGTRLTVL.

This CDR3 is CAAKTGGNHNEQFF. The CDR3 bases are TGTGCAGCTAAAACTGGGGGGAACCACAATGAGCAGTTCTTC. The chain links TRBV28 to TRBJ2-1; perhaps TRBD2 as D (6 bases). In germline, CDR1 is MDHEN, CDR2 SYDVKM. CDR3 length equals 14 residues.

V gene TRBV5-6 combines with J gene TRBJ2-1; TRBD2 matches 10 bases. CDR1 and CDR2 from the germline V gene are SGHDT and YYEEEE. CDR3 length equals 19 residues. V trimming: 0 bases; J trimming: 15 bases; junction bases outside the gene matches: 24. CDR3 residues: CASSLEGGLATDGQRGRFF. CDR3 bases: TGTGCCAGCAGCTTGGAGGGGGGACTAGCGACAGACGGTCAACGGGGCCGGTTCTTC. Looking up the rest from reference TRBV5-6 and TRBJ2-1 gives the full variable domain: DAGVTQSPTHLIKTRGQQVTLRCSPKSGHDTVSWYQQALGQGPQFIFQYYEEEERQRGNFPDRFSGHQFPNYSSELNVNALLLGDSALYLCASSLEGGLATDGQRGRFFGPGTRLTVL.

V and J are TRBV5-1 and TRBJ2-5, with D maybe TRBD2 (5 bases). This CDR3 is 15 amino acids long. V dropped 4 bases and J dropped 4 bases, with 17 bases sitting between them. Looked up from germline, CDR1 is SGHRS and CDR2 is YFSETQ. The DNA for the CDR3 is TGCGCCAGCAGCCCCAGAACGCTAGCTGGAGAGACCCAGTACTTC. Amino acids: CASSPRTLAGETQYF.

V is TRBV6-5 and J is TRBJ1-3; D call uncertain. Germline CDR1 MNHEY, CDR2 SVGAGI. V was shortened by 6 bases and J by 9 bases, with 15 bases between the two germline ends. The CDR3 extends over 13 amino acids. CDR3 amino acids: CASRSSVVRTIYF. The CDR3 DNA reads TGTGCCAGCAGATCGTCGGTAGTCCGCACCATATATTTT.

This chain joins TRBV2 and TRBJ2-5, with TRBD2 as a possible D gene (5 bases). Germline values: CDR1 SNHLY, CDR2 FYNNEI. CDR3 length: 15 amino acids. V lost 2 bases and J lost 5, with 15 bases in between. CDR3 protein: CASSEFLDSYETQYF. Written as DNA, the CDR3 is TGTGCCAGCAGTGAATTCTTGGACTCCTACGAGACCCAGTACTTC. Based on the CDR3 plus reference TRBV2 and TRBJ2-5, the full variable domain is EPEVTQTPSHQVTQMGQEVILRCVPISNHLYFYWYRQILGQKVEFLVSFYNNEISEKSEIFDDQFSVERPDGSNFTLKIRSTKLEDSAMYFCASSEFLDSYETQYFGPGTRLLVL.

The chain recombines TRBV4-2 with TRBJ2-2, with TRBD1 identical over 8 bases. Germline CDR1 is LGHNA and CDR2 is YNFKEQ. V was pared by 4 bases and J by 6 bases, with 7 bases of the junction left unmatched. This CDR3 has 15 amino acids. This chain's CDR3 is CASSPPRQGPGELFF. CDR3 bases: TGTGCCAGCAGCCCACCCCGACAGGGGCCCGGGGAGCTGTTTTTT.

Regarding this clone: An end of the junction differs from the germline gene, which may be a read error. This chain connects TRBV6-5 to TRBJ1-2, with a possible D match to TRBD1 (6 bases). The CDR3 has 15 amino acids. Germline loops: CDR1 MNHEY, CDR2 SVGAGI. The CDR3 spells CASSSDRQAPYGYPF. CDR3 in DNA: TGTGCCAGCAGTTCTGACCGACAGGCCCCCTATGGCTACCCCTTC.

The CDR3 sequence: CASSPYRQPVKGTGELFF. In DNA form, the CDR3 reads TGTGCCAGCAGCCCCTATCGACAGCCCGTTAAGGGCACCGGGGAGCTGTTTTTT. The gene calls are TRBV13 and TRBJ2-2, with D possibly matching TRBD1 (5 bases). CDR3 length equals 18 residues. Germline V gene lookup returns CDR1 PRHDT and CDR2 FYEKMQ (reference sequence). V was trimmed by 5 bases and J by 4 bases, leaving 23 bases between them.

The chain uses TRBV29-1 and TRBJ1-2; D might be TRBD1 (6 bases). The ends were cut back, 6 bases at V and 2 bases at J, with 22 bases in the middle. The CDR3 contains 16 residues. CDR1 is SQVTM, CDR2 ANQGSEA, per germline. CDR3 coding DNA: TGCAGCGTCGGTACATGGGGGAGGGGGGAGAACTATGGCTACACCTTC. Its protein is CSVGTWGRGENYGYTF. The variable domain in full, completed from reference TRBV29-1 and TRBJ1-2, reads SAVISQKPSRDICQRGTSLTIQCQVDSQVTMMFWYRQQPGQSLTLIATANQGSEATYESGFVIDKFPISRPNLTFSTLTVSNMSPEDSSIYLCSVGTWGRGENYGYTFGSGTRLTVV.

The sample holds one count of this clone. This rearrangement joins TRBV2 to TRBJ2-5, with D perhaps TRBD1 (7 bases). V was cut by 7 bases and J by 0 bases, with 12 bases left in between. The germline CDR1 and CDR2 sequences are SNHLY and FYNNEI. The CDR3 has 14 amino acids. The CDR3 spells CASKAGGYQETQYF. The CDR3, as DNA: TGTGCCAGCAAGGCAGGGGGGTACCAAGAGACCCAGTACTTC.

This chain uses TRBV5-1 with TRBJ1-5; unclear D gene. The CDR3 has 15 amino acids. V lost 4 bases and J 0 bases, leaving 11 bases between the germline ends. Germline lookup yields CDR1 SGHRS and CDR2 YFSETQ. CDR3 residues: CASSPLGYSNQPQHF. CDR3 nucleotides: TGCGCCAGCAGCCCACTCGGGTATAGCAATCAGCCCCAGCATTTT. The full variable domain, rest sourced from reference TRBV5-1 and TRBJ1-5, is KAGVTQTPRYLIKTRGQQVTLSCSPISGHRSVSWYQQTPGQGLQFLFEYFSETQRNKGNFPGRFSGRQFSNSRSEMNVSTLELGDSALYLCASSPLGYSNQPQHFGDGTRLSIL.

This clone was picked up one time. The chain carries TRBV10-3 and TRBJ2-1, with 10 bases identical to TRBD1. Germline lookup yields CDR1 ENHRY and CDR2 SYGVKD. This CDR3 has 13 residues. The V gene end was trimmed by 10 bases and the J gene end by 8 bases; junction bases not matched to a gene: 8. Here the CDR3 DNA reads TGTGCCACCGGGACAGGGGAGTACTATGAGCAGTTCTTC. Translating gives CATGTGEYYEQFF.

This rearrangement joins TRBV7-8 to TRBJ1-1; 7 positions match TRBD1. Germline CDR1 is SGHVS and CDR2 is FQNEAQ. CDR3 length: 13 amino acids. V lost 10 bases to trimming and J lost 1 base; unmatched junction nucleotides: 6. Here the CDR3 DNA reads TGTGCCACCTTAAGGGGGCCGAACACTGAAGCTTTCTTT. Translating it yields CATLRGPNTEAFF.

The chain carries TRBV5-4 and TRBJ1-2, with 8 nucleotides matching TRBD1. The V gene's germline CDR1 is SGHNT and CDR2 YYREEE (reference sequence). CDR3 length: 14 amino acids. The ends lost 4 bases at V and 4 bases at J; junction bases unmatched: 6. The chain's CDR3 is CASSQGTGGYGYTF. The CDR3, as DNA: TGTGCCAGCAGCCAAGGGACAGGCGGCTATGGCTACACCTTC. Full variable domain (outside the CDR3, taken from reference TRBV5-4 and TRBJ1-2): ETGVTQSPTHLIKTRGQQVTLRCSSQSGHNTVSWYQQALGQGPQFIFQYYREEENGRGNFPPRFSGLQFPNYSSELNVNALELDDSALYLCASSQGTGGYGYTFGSGTRLTVV.

This clone was counted only a few times. At the DNA level, this CDR3 is encoded by other sequences in the same sample as well. DNA for the CDR3: TGCAGCGTTGAGGTCGGGGACAGGGGGACTGAAGCTTTCTTT. Its translation: CSVEVGDRGTEAFF. This chain connects TRBV29-1 to TRBJ1-1; 11 nucleotides line up with TRBD1. V was clipped by 3 bases and J by 5 bases; unmatched bases: 5. The CDR3 spans 14 residues. The germline CDR1 and CDR2 sequences are SQVTM and ANQGSEA.

The V gene is TRBV27, the J gene TRBJ1-1; D unresolved. The ends were cut back, 0 bases at V and 5 bases at J, with 7 bases in the middle. The CDR3 totals 13 residues. Germline loops: CDR1 MNHEY, CDR2 SMNVEV (reference sequence). CDR3 in DNA: TGTGCCAGCAGTTTATCGATGACTACTGAAGCTTTCTTT. Protein product: CASSLSMTTEAFF.